A selection of T cell receptor beta chains follows, all from one sample in a study of cytomegalovirus exposure and HLA in healthy donors. TCRdb's copy holds only in-frame clones and misses some; the assay was immunoSEQ multiplex PCR. The table shows around 200,000 clones, with 79% occurring only once. Source material: PBMCs. Receptor source: a woman aged 25 to 45 in good health and CMV-seropositive. CDR3s include the opening cysteine and the closing phenylalanine or tryptophan. The D gene is left open where the match is weak. For some rows the clone size is stated as once, few or many, or as a class when expanded; others skip it.

.	.	TRBJ1-1	TRBV5-4	TGTGCCAGCAGCTTGGCGAGGACTGAAGCTTTCTTT	CASSLARTEAFF
.	.	TRBJ1-1	TRBV5-4	TGTGCCAGCAGCCGGCGCAGGGTCGGCACTGAAGCTTTCTTT	CASSRRRVGTEAFF
.	.	TRBJ1-1	TRBV14	TGTGCCAGCAGCCAAGACAACTACAACACTGAAGCTTTCTTT	CASSQDNYNTEAFF
.	.	TRBJ2-7	TRBV7-9	TGTGCCAGCAGCCAGACAGGACCCGAGCAGTACTTC	CASSQTGPEQYF
.	once	TRBJ2-1	TRBV11-3	TGTGCCAGCAGCTCAGCGGAGGGGCCGGCGGTTCACCAGTTCTTC	CASSSAEGPAVHQFF
.	.	TRBJ1-1	TRBV14	TGTGCCAGCACCCGGGGGGTTTTCACTGAAGCTTTCTTT	CASTRGVFTEAFF
TRBD1	.	TRBJ2-7	TRBV7-9	TGTGCCAGCAGCGGAGGACAGGGGCCCTACGAGCAGTACTTC	CASSGGQGPYEQYF
TRBD1	.	TRBJ2-3	TRBV7-9	TGTGCCAGCAGCCCGCGGACAGGGGGGTTCACAGATACGCAGTATTTT	CASSPRTGGFTDTQYF
.	.	TRBJ1-3	TRBV18	TGTGCCAGCTCACCAGGCTTCGTCCGCTCTGGAAACACCATATATTTT	CASSPGFVRSGNTIYF
TRBD1	.	TRBJ2-1	TRBV4-3	TGCGCCAGCAGCCAAGGACAGGGTTCCCCTCCTGAGCAGTTCTTC	CASSQGQGSPPEQFF
.	.	TRBJ1-2	TRBV4-3	TGCGCCAGCAGCCAAGGCGCTGGGGGGGACTATGGCTACACCTTC	CASSQGAGGDYGYTF
.	.	TRBJ2-7	TRBV27	TGTGCCAGCAGTTGGGCCAGGGGGGTCGAGCAGTACTTC	CASSWARGVEQYF
TRBD1	.	TRBJ1-2	TRBV4-1	TGCGCCAGCGAGGACCGGGACAGGGGTGCCTATGGCTACACCTTC	CASEDRDRGAYGYTF
.	once	TRBJ2-1	TRBV9	TGTGCCAGCAGTGAGGGGGGGGCCATAAACAATGAGCAGTTCTTC	CASSEGGAINNEQFF
TRBD1	.	TRBJ1-6	TRBV7-9	TGTGCCAGCAGCTTGGAGGGGGCGAAAATTCTCCACTTT	CASSLEGAKILHF
TRBD1	.	TRBJ1-2	TRBV6-5	TGTGCCAGCAGTTACTCGGGGACAGGGTTTCGGGGCTACACCTTC	CASSYSGTGFRGYTF
.	once	TRBJ2-5	TRBV4-3	TGCGCCAGCAGCCAAGATCGCAGTCAAGAGACCCAGTACTTC	CASSQDRSQETQYF
.	.	TRBJ1-4	TRBV14	TGTGCCAGCAGCCAACTAGTCGGGACACATGAAAAACTGTTTTTT	CASSQLVGTHEKLFF
.	once	TRBJ1-1	TRBV6-6	TGTGCCAGCAGTTACCTCCGGGGAGGCACTGAAGCTTTCTTT	CASSYLRGGTEAFF
.	.	TRBJ2-7	TRBV11-2	TGTGCCAGCAGCTATAGTTTCACCGGGGGAGAGGCCTACGAGCAGTACTTC	CASSYSFTGGEAYEQYF
TRBD1	few	TRBJ2-7	TRBV18	TGTGCCAGCTCGCAAGGACAGGGCAGAGTCTACGAGCAGTACTTC	CASSQGQGRVYEQYF
.	.	TRBJ2-1	TRBV10-3	TGTGCCATCAGTGAGTCCAGAGGGTTCGGTGAGCAGTTCTTC	CAISESRGFGEQFF
.	.	TRBJ1-2	TRBV30	TGTGCCTGGAGTGTAGGTGGGGCGCGTGGCTACACCTTC	CAWSVGGARGYTF
.	.	TRBJ1-4	TRBV9	TGTGCCAGCAGCGTAGAGGGGTTACGCGAAAAACTGTTTTTT	CASSVEGLREKLFF
TRBD1	.	TRBJ1-5	TRBV18	TGTGCCAGCTCACCCCGGGACAGGGGGCCTCAGCCCCAGCATTTT	CASSPRDRGPQPQHF
TRBD1	.	TRBJ1-3	TRBV14	TGTGCCAGCAGCCGACCCGGGACAGTCTCTGGAAACACCATATATTTT	CASSRPGTVSGNTIYF
.	.	TRBJ1-6	TRBV4-3	TGCGCCAGCAGCCAGGGTCAATCGGGTTCACCCCTCCACTTT	CASSQGQSGSPLHF
TRBD2	.	TRBJ2-2	TRBV18	TGTGCCAGCTCACCAAATGGCGGGGGAAACACCGGGGAGCTGTTTTTT	CASSPNGGGNTGELFF
.	.	TRBJ2-3	TRBV5-4	TGTGCCTCCTCGATGGAGCGAAAGGGGGGCACAGATACGCAGTATTTT	CASSMERKGGTDTQYF
.	few	TRBJ2-2	TRBV7-9	TGTGCCAGCAGCCAAGCGGGCCTAACGAACACCGGGGAGCTGTTTTTT	CASSQAGLTNTGELFF
TRBD1	few	TRBJ1-2	TRBV6-6	TGTGCCAGCGAGAGACAGGGGATGTATGGCTACACCTTC	CASERQGMYGYTF
.	.	TRBJ1-4	TRBV4-3	TGCGCCAGCAGCATTGGACAAGTCGAAAAACTGTTTTTT	CASSIGQVEKLFF
.	.	TRBJ2-1	TRBV11-3	TGTGCCAGCAGCCTCCCGAGCAATGAGCAGTTCTTC	CASSLPSNEQFF
TRBD1	.	TRBJ2-2	TRBV15	TGTGCCACCAGCAGAGATCTAAGGAGGACAGGGGATCTGTTTTTT	CATSRDLRRTGDLFF
.	.	TRBJ2-3	TRBV5-6	TGTGCCAGCACCCGGGAGTACGGCTATAGCACAGATACGCAGTATTTT	CASTREYGYSTDTQYF
TRBD1	.	TRBJ1-1	TRBV4-2	TGTGCCAGCAGCCCGGGACAGGGCACCACTGAAGCTTTCTTT	CASSPGQGTTEAFF
TRBD2	.	TRBJ2-3	TRBV4-3	TGCGCCAGCAGCCTGACTAGCGGCACAGATACGCAGTATTTT	CASSLTSGTDTQYF
.	.	TRBJ2-5	TRBV7-7	TGTGCCAGCAGCTTAGGTAGATTGGAGACCCAGTACTTC	CASSLGRLETQYF
.	.	TRBJ2-7	TRBV6-5	TGTGCCAGCAGTTACTCGGGGCGGTTCGACGAGCAGTACTTC	CASSYSGRFDEQYF
TRBD1	.	TRBJ2-7	TRBV9	TGTGCCAGACCCCAGGGGGCGGACTCCTACGAGCAGTACTTC	CARPQGADSYEQYF
TRBD1	.	TRBJ1-5	TRBV19	TGTGCCAGTAGTACAGGGGACAGGGTGAGAGGGCCCCAGCATTTT	CASSTGDRVRGPQHF
.	once	TRBJ1-5	TRBV1	TGCACCAGCAGCCTTAGTTACTTGAGGATCGGACTGAATCAGCCCCAGCATTTT	CTSSLSYLRIGLNQPQHF
.	.	TRBJ1-1	TRBV6-1	TGTGCCAGCAGTGAAGCGGGGGGGAGGGACACTGAAGCTTTCTTT	CASSEAGGRDTEAFF
.	.	TRBJ2-7	TRBV11-2	TGTGCCAGCAGCTTCCGAACTCCGGGGTTGCGGCGGAGGGAGCAGTACTTC	CASSFRTPGLRRREQYF
.	.	TRBJ1-4	TRBV19	TGTGCCAGTAGTATTCGAGGAGGTAATGAAAAACTGTTTTTT	CASSIRGGNEKLFF